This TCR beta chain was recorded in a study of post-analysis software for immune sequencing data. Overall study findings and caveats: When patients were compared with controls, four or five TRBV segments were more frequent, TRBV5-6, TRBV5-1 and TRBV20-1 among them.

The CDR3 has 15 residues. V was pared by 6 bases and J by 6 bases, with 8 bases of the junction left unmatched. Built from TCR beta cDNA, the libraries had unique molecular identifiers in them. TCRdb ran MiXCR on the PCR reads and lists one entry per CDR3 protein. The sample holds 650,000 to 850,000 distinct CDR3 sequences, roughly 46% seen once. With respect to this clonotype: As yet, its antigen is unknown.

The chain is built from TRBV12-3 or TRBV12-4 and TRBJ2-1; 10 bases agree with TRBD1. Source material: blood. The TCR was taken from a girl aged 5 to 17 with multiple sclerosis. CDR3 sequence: CASRPPGQGFNEQFF. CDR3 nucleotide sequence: TGTGCCAGCAGACCGCCGGGACAGGGGTTCAATGAGCAGTTCTTC.